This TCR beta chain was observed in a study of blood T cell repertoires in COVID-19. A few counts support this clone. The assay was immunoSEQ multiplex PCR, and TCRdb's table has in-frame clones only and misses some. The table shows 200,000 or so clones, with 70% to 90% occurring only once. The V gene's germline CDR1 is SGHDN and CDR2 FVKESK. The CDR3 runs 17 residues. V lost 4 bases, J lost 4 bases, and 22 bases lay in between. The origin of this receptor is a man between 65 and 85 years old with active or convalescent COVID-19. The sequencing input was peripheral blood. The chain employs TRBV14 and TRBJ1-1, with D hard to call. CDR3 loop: CASSPRGGSVWGTEAFF. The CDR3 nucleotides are TGTGCCAGCAGCCCCCGGGGAGGTTCAGTTTGGGGCACTGAAGCTTTCTTT. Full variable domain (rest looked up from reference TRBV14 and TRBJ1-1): EAGVTQFPSHSVIEKGQTVTLRCDPISGHDNLYWYRRVMGKEIKFLLHFVKESKQDESGMPNNRFLAERTGGTYSTLKVQPAELEDSGVYFCASSPRGGSVWGTEAFFGQGTRLTVV.